These T cell receptor beta chains were read from a single sample in a study of blood T cell repertoires in COVID-19. Here immunoSEQ multiplex PCR was the method, and the copy in TCRdb shows in-frame clones only, minus some. The sample holds 95,000 to 150,000 clones, 75% to 90% seen once. The source material was peripheral blood. The origin of the receptors is a man between 65 and 85 years old with active or convalescent COVID-19. Each CDR3 is given with its conserved first and last residue. A D gene is named only where the DNA matches it firmly. Clone sizes are given selectively: once, few, many, or a class where the clone is expanded.

V,size,D,J,DNA,CDR3
TRBV15,-,TRBD1,TRBJ2-3,TGTGCCACCAGCAGCGACAGGGGGGCTTCCAGCAGCTATACGCAGTATTTT,CATSSDRGASSSYTQYF
TRBV19,-,TRBD1,TRBJ1-1,TGTGCCAGTAGTATGGCCCCTCTTCACCGGGACAGGGACACCATCTCCTTGAACACTGAAGCTTTCTTT,CASSMAPLHRDRDTISLNTEAFF
TRBV18,once,-,TRBJ2-5,TGTGCCAGCTCACCAGTGCCGGGAACACAAGAGACCCAGTACTTC,CASSPVPGTQETQYF
TRBV5-1,-,-,TRBJ2-5,TGCGCCAGCAGCTTGATGCCAGACCAAGAGACCCAGTACTTC,CASSLMPDQETQYF
TRBV3-1/TRBV3-2,-,TRBD1,TRBJ1-1,TGTGCCAGCAGCCCCCGGGACAGGGGGGGGACTGAAGCTTTCTTT,CASSPRDRGGTEAFF
TRBV28,few,-,TRBJ2-6,TGTGCCAGCAGTTTCCGGGACTCTGGGGCCAACGTCCTGACTTTC,CASSFRDSGANVLTF
TRBV7-2,-,TRBD2,TRBJ2-3,TGTGCCAGCAGCACGAGGCCCTACGTCCGGCTAGCGGGAGCAGATACGCAGTATTTT,CASSTRPYVRLAGADTQYF
TRBV2,-,-,TRBJ2-7,TGTGCCAGCAGTGAATACCCAGGCTACTACGAGCAGTACTTC,CASSEYPGYYEQYF
TRBV10-3,-,TRBD1,TRBJ1-5,TGTGCCATCAGTGAGGCCGGGACAGCTAATAATCAGCCCCAGCATTTT,CAISEAGTANNQPQHF
TRBV21-1,-,-,TRBJ2-7,TGTGCCAGCAGCAAATTTTTCGCCTACGAGCAGTACTTC,CASSKFFAYEQYF
TRBV30,once,-,TRBJ1-2,TGTGCTTTACAACCGACAGGCCTCTATGGCTACACCTTC,CALQPTGLYGYTF
TRBV30,-,-,TRBJ2-7,TGTGCCTGGAGTGGCTGGACAGATCCCTACGAGCAGTACTTC,CAWSGWTDPYEQYF
TRBV9,-,-,TRBJ2-6,TGTGCCAGCAGCGCGACACTAAGACAGGACTGGAACTCTGGGGCCAACGTCCTGACTTTC,CASSATLRQDWNSGANVLTF
TRBV25-1,-,-,TRBJ2-7,TGTGCCAGCAGTCCCAGGTTCAGCTCCTACGAGCAGTACTTC,CASSPRFSSYEQYF
TRBV3-1/TRBV3-2,-,-,TRBJ1-5,TGTGCCAGCAGCCCCGGGACATCCCCATCGGGCAATCAGCCCCAGCATTTT,CASSPGTSPSGNQPQHF
TRBV11-2,-,TRBD1,TRBJ2-7,TGTGCCAGCAGCTTAGAAGGGGGCGTTAGCTACGAGCAGTACTTC,CASSLEGGVSYEQYF
TRBV27,-,-,TRBJ2-7,TGTGCCAGCAGTTTATCGAGGCTTAACTACGAGCAGTACTTC,CASSLSRLNYEQYF
TRBV10-3,-,TRBD2,TRBJ2-7,TGTGCCATCAGTGTGACTAGCGGGAACGACGAGCAGTACTTC,CAISVTSGNDEQYF
TRBV18,-,-,TRBJ2-4,TGTGCCAGCTCATCAGGGGAGACTAGCAGAAACATTCAGTACTTC,CASSSGETSRNIQYF
TRBV19,-,TRBD2,TRBJ2-2,TGTGCCAGTAGTATAGAGGTAAAAGCGGGAGTTTCCACCGGGGAGCTGTTTTTT,CASSIEVKAGVSTGELFF
TRBV27,-,TRBD2,TRBJ2-2,TGTGCCAGCAGGGTCTTAGCGGGAGAAGACACCGGGGAGCTGTTTTTT,CASRVLAGEDTGELFF
TRBV7-2,-,-,TRBJ1-1,TGTGCCAGCAGCTTATACGAGGGCACTGAAGCTTTCTTT,CASSLYEGTEAFF
TRBV12-3/TRBV12-4,once,-,TRBJ1-2,TGTGCCAGCAGTTTAAAGGGGGACTATGGCTACACCTTC,CASSLKGDYGYTF
TRBV5-4,-,TRBD2,TRBJ2-3,TGTGCCAGCAGCTTGGCCGGGAGGAGCACAGATACGCAGTATTTT,CASSLAGRSTDTQYF
TRBV7-9,-,-,TRBJ1-1,TGTGCCAGCAGCTTAGGGGACATCCGGGCTGAAGCTTTCTTT,CASSLGDIRAEAFF
TRBV6-5,-,-,TRBJ1-1,TGTGCCAGCAGTCTAGGGGGGAACACTGAAGCTTTCTTT,CASSLGGNTEAFF
TRBV18,once,-,TRBJ2-1,TGTGCCAGCTCACCAGGGCTTGCGGGCTACAATGAGCAGTTCTTC,CASSPGLAGYNEQFF
TRBV29-1,once,-,TRBJ1-5,TGCAGCGTTGCAAAGGGGCCCAATCAGCCCCAGCATTTT,CSVAKGPNQPQHF
TRBV11-2,once,TRBD2,TRBJ2-1,TGTGCCAGCAGCTTAGCGGGAGGTTTTCTTAATGAGCAGTTCTTC,CASSLAGGFLNEQFF
TRBV10-3,-,TRBD2,TRBJ2-1,TGTGCCATCAGTCCCGAAGGGGGTCGGGGACTAGTATACAATGAGCAGTTCTTC,CAISPEGGRGLVYNEQFF
TRBV9,-,TRBD1,TRBJ1-2,TGTGCCAGCAGCTCAGCCGGGACAGGGGGCGACCACTATGGCTACACCTTC,CASSSAGTGGDHYGYTF
TRBV19,-,TRBD1,TRBJ2-5,TGTGCCAGTAGTATATCCTACAGGGGCGGGGAGACCCAGTACTTC,CASSISYRGGETQYF
TRBV7-6,-,-,TRBJ1-1,TGTGCCAGCAGCTCTACCCGGGGCACTGAAGCTTTCTTT,CASSSTRGTEAFF
TRBV7-8,few,-,TRBJ2-2,TGTGCCAGCAGCTTAGCGCTCACTAGCTCGAACACCGGGGAGCTGTTTTTT,CASSLALTSSNTGELFF
TRBV29-1,-,TRBD2,TRBJ2-7,TGCAGCGTAGCCCCGGGACTAGCGGGAGGAGTAGGGGCCTACGAGCAGTACTTC,CSVAPGLAGGVGAYEQYF
TRBV18,-,-,TRBJ1-1,TGTGCCAGTGCATCAGGGGAAGGGACTGAAGCTTTCTTT,CASASGEGTEAFF
TRBV10-2,-,TRBD1,TRBJ1-3,TGCGCCAGCAGTTCGGGACAGGGTGATTCGGGCGGAAACACCATATATTTT,CASSSGQGDSGGNTIYF
TRBV3-1/TRBV3-2,-,-,TRBJ2-1,TGTGCCAGCAGCCAAGTGGCGGGGCGGGAGCAGTTCTTC,CASSQVAGREQFF
TRBV5-1,once,-,TRBJ1-1,TGCGCCAGCAGCTTGGCGTGGAGAGACACTGAAGCTTTCTTT,CASSLAWRDTEAFF
TRBV6-2/TRBV6-3,-,-,TRBJ2-3,TGTGCCAGCAGTTACGGAGGGGGCACAGATACGCAGTATTTT,CASSYGGGTDTQYF
TRBV5-1,-,-,TRBJ1-5,TGCGCCAGCAGGGATGGAGGAGACAATCAGCCCCAGCATTTT,CASRDGGDNQPQHF
TRBV12-3/TRBV12-4,-,-,TRBJ2-2,TGTGCCAGCACGACTAGGCCCACCGGGGAGCTGTTTTTT,CASTTRPTGELFF
TRBV29-1,-,TRBD1,TRBJ2-7,TGCAGCTACTTCGGACAGGGGAAAAGTGAGCAGTACTTC,CSYFGQGKSEQYF
TRBV5-6,-,-,TRBJ1-2,TGTGCCAGCAGCTTGGCCGTACGGCAGGGCGGCTATGGCTACACCTTC,CASSLAVRQGGYGYTF
TRBV5-4,-,-,TRBJ2-2,TGTGCCAGCAGCTTGGATCGGGGGATTAACACCGGGGAGCTGTTTTTT,CASSLDRGINTGELFF
TRBV28,-,-,TRBJ2-6,TGTGCCAGCAGTTCCCCCGGTTCCGGGGCCAACGTCCTGACTTTC,CASSSPGSGANVLTF